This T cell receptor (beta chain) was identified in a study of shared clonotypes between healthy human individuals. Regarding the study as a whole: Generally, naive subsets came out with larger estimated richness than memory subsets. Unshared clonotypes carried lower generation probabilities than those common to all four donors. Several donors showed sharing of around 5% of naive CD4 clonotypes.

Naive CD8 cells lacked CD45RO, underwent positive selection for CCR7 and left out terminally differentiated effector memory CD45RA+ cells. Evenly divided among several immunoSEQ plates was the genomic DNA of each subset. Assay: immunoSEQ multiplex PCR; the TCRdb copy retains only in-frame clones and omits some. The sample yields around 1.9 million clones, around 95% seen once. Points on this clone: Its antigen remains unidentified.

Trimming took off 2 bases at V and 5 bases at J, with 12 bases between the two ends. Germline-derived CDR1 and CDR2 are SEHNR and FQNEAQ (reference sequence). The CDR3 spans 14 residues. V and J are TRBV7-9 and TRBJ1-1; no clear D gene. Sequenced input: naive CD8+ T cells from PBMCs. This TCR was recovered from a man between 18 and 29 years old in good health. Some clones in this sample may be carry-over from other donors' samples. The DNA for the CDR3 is TGTGCCAGCAGCTTAAGCGCGGGTCGGACTGAAGCTTTCTTT. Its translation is CASSLSAGRTEAFF.